These 8 T cell receptor beta chains came from one sample sequenced in a study of T cell changes during pregnancy in multiple sclerosis. The assay was immunoSEQ multiplex PCR, and TCRdb's table has in-frame clones only and misses some. The sample carries approximately 60,000 clones, about nine tenths recorded once. The sequencing here drew on peripheral blood, taken in the second trimester of pregnancy. Receptors originate from a female donor in good health, enrolled as a control in a pregnancy study.

The chain joins TRBV6-1 to TRBJ2-3; possible D gene TRBD1, 5 bases. The CDR3 runs to 15 residues. The V end was cut by 6 bases, the J end by 4 bases, with 17 bases between. Looked up from germline, CDR1 is MNHNS and CDR2 is SASEGT. The CDR3 protein is CASSPEIRAPDTQYF. In nucleotides, the CDR3 is TGTGCCAGCAGCCCAGAGATCAGGGCTCCAGATACGCAGTATTTT.

The rearrangement uses TRBV28 and TRBJ2-2, with TRBD2 matching over 12 bases. This CDR3 has 17 amino acids. Germline loops: CDR1 MDHEN, CDR2 SYDVKM. J lost 4 bases, V lost 5 bases, and 8 bases had no gene match. The CDR3 DNA reads as TGTGCCAGCAGTCCGACTAGCGGGAGAGCTTTCACCGGGGAGCTGTTTTTT. This translates into CASSPTSGRAFTGELFF.

V gene TRBV5-5 combines with J gene TRBJ2-3; D is perhaps TRBD2 (5 bases). Germline CDR1 SGHKS, CDR2 YYEKEE (reference sequence). The V end was cut by 4 bases, the J end by 7 bases, with 10 bases between. The CDR3 sequence is 12 residues long. The CDR3 is CASSRAGNTQYF. CDR3 nucleotides: TGTGCCAGCAGCCGGGCCGGGAATACGCAGTATTTT.

The rearrangement uses TRBV7-9 and TRBJ2-2; 9 bases match TRBD2. The CDR3 is made up of 16 amino acids. Germline lookup yields CDR1 SEHNR and CDR2 FQNEAQ (reference sequence). V dropped 3 bases and J dropped 4; count of bases not matched to a gene: 6. CDR3 bases: TGTGCCAGCAGCTTCGGTGCGGGGGGGCTCACCGGGGAGCTGTTTTTT. Protein sequence: CASSFGAGGLTGELFF.

The V gene is TRBV6-1, the J gene TRBJ1-5; 11 nucleotides agree with TRBD1. The CDR3 spans 15 residues. Losses at the gene ends were 6 bases for V and 8 bases for J; bases not matched to a gene: 9. Germline-derived CDR1 and CDR2 are MNHNS and SASEGT. In DNA form, the CDR3 reads TGTGCCAGCAGCCCCGAAGGGACAGGGGGGAAGCCCCAGCATTTT. Translated, it gives CASSPEGTGGKPQHF.

For this clone: Other nucleotide sequences from this sample produce the same CDR3. The chain combines TRBV29-1 with TRBJ2-5, with D uncertain. Germline values: CDR1 SQVTM, CDR2 ANQGSEA. V was cut by 7 bases and J by 0 bases, with 6 bases left in between. The length of the CDR3 is 11 residues. The CDR3 reads CSGLYQETQYF. CDR3 nucleotide sequence: TGCAGCGGGCTTTACCAAGAGACCCAGTACTTC.

The chain is built from TRBV19 and TRBJ2-5, with D perhaps TRBD2 (6 bases). This CDR3 comprises 12 residues. The ends were cut back, 7 bases at V and 7 bases at J, with 13 bases in the middle. The germline gives CDR1 LNHDA, CDR2 SQIVND (reference sequence). The CDR3 DNA reads TGTGCCAGTAAGGCCCCCGGGGGGACCCAGTACTTC. This codes for CASKAPGGTQYF.

This chain links TRBV5-1 with TRBJ2-3, with a tentative D call TRBD1 (6 bases). This CDR3 comprises 14 residues. V was shortened by 6 bases and J by 1 base, with 12 bases between the two germline ends. Germline V gene lookup returns CDR1 SGHRS and CDR2 YFSETQ. CDR3 sequence: CASNPGAGTDTQYF. The CDR3 DNA reads TGCGCCAGCAACCCAGGGGCGGGCACAGATACGCAGTATTTT.